The 8 T cell receptor beta chains in this list originate from one sample, sequenced in a study of blood T cell repertoires in COVID-19. Here immunoSEQ multiplex PCR was the method, and the copy in TCRdb shows in-frame clones only, minus some. The top ten hold 1.4% to 1.5% of the sample, which has about 68,000 clones, approximately 83% seen once. What was sequenced was peripheral blood. The receptors here all came from a woman aged 55-70 years with acute or convalescent COVID-19.

J is TRBJ2-7 and V is TRBV24-1; maybe TRBD2 (6 bases). The CDR3 contains 19 residues. The V end was cut by 0 bases, the J end by 0 bases, with 20 bases between. Germline lookup yields CDR1 KGHDR and CDR2 SFDVKD. The CDR3 DNA is TGTGCCACCAGTGATTTGCCCCGGGACTCCGGGCTGAGCTCCTACGAGCAGTACTTC. Protein sequence: CATSDLPRDSGLSSYEQYF.

The chain uses TRBV5-1 and TRBJ1-3; D is perhaps TRBD1 (5 bases). From germline, CDR1 is SGHRS and CDR2 YFSETQ. This CDR3 spans 15 amino acids. The V and J ends lost 4 bases and 4 bases respectively, with 15 bases between them. The CDR3 DNA follows: TGCGCCAGCAGCCCCCTAGCGGGGGGAGGAAACACCATATATTTT. It is translated as CASSPLAGGGNTIYF.

This chain connects TRBV11-1 to TRBJ1-1, with D hard to call. V was pared by 2 bases and J by 1 base, with 8 bases between. This CDR3 is built from 14 residues. Germline values: CDR1 SGHAT, CDR2 FQDESV (reference sequence). The CDR3 nucleotides are TGTGCCAGCAGCTTAAGCGGCAGGAACACTGAAGCTTTCTTT. Translated: CASSLSGRNTEAFF.

This clone was observed a single time. The J gene is TRBJ1-3, the V gene TRBV30; D uncertain. Trimming pared 3 bases from V and 0 bases from J, leaving 18 bases between. CDR1 and CDR2 from the germline V gene are GTSNPN and SVGIG (reference sequence). The CDR3 covers 17 residues. CDR3 protein: CAWRPPARPRSGNTIYF. For the CDR3, the DNA is TGTGCCTGGAGACCCCCGGCTAGACCGCGCTCTGGAAACACCATATATTTT. Based on the CDR3 plus reference TRBV30 and TRBJ1-3, the full variable domain is SQTIHQWPATLVQPVGSPLSLECTVEGTSNPNLYWYRQAAGRGLQLLFYSVGIGQISSEVPQNLSASRPQDRQFILSSKKLLLSDSGFYLCAWRPPARPRSGNTIYFGEGSWLTVV.

The chain joins TRBV10-2 to TRBJ2-1, with 9 bases that match TRBD2. Germline V gives CDR1 WSHSY, CDR2 SAAADI. The CDR3 loop spans 19 amino acids. V trimming: 6 bases; J trimming: 1 base; junction bases outside the gene matches: 16. In nucleotides, the CDR3 is TGCGCCAGCAGCGATGGGGGATTTAGCGGGAGTATATCCTACAATGAGCAGTTCTTC. Its translation: CASSDGGFSGSISYNEQFF.

This clone has just one count. V gene TRBV9 combines with J gene TRBJ2-5; the match to TRBD2 covers 9 bases. The CDR3 runs 15 residues. Germline CDR1 SGDLS, CDR2 YYNGEE. The trim removed 4 bases at V and 3 bases at J, leaving 7 bases unmatched. The CDR3 region has the DNA TGTGCCAGCAGCAAACAACTAGCGGGCAAAGAGACCCAGTACTTC. Amino acids: CASSKQLAGKETQYF.

V and J are TRBV2 and TRBJ1-1; no clear D. The CDR3 length is 13 residues. Deletions cut 4 bases from V and 0 bases from J, with 6 bases between. The germline V gene encodes CDR1 SNHLY and CDR2 FYNNEI. The CDR3 is CASSGGMNTEAFF. The CDR3 DNA follows: TGTGCCAGCAGTGGAGGCATGAACACTGAAGCTTTCTTT. Full variable domain (missing parts from reference TRBV2 and TRBJ1-1): EPEVTQTPSHQVTQMGQEVILRCVPISNHLYFYWYRQILGQKVEFLVSFYNNEISEKSEIFDDQFSVERPDGSNFTLKIRSTKLEDSAMYFCASSGGMNTEAFFGQGTRLTVV.

V is TRBV15 and J is TRBJ2-2; D may be TRBD1 (6 bases). The CDR3 covers 21 residues. Between the trimmed V and J ends, which lost 2 bases and 1 base, there was a span of 26 bases. The V gene's germline CDR1 is LNHNV and CDR2 YYDKDF (reference sequence). The CDR3 loop reads CATSRPLGTWTEVKNTGELFF. The CDR3 DNA is TGTGCCACCAGCAGACCACTGGGAACTTGGACAGAAGTAAAGAACACCGGGGAGCTGTTTTTT.